One sample yielded the 24 T cell receptor beta chains listed below, sequenced in a study of blood T cell repertoires in COVID-19. The repertoire was sequenced with immunoSEQ multiplex PCR; TCRdb's copy has only in-frame clones and lacks some. The sample gives approximately 220,000 clones, 85% to 90% of which show up once; about 6.2% is in the top ten. The specimen was peripheral blood. Receptors originate from a man between 60 and 75 years old who had recovered from COVID-19.

V gene TRBV9 combines with J gene TRBJ2-3; TRBD2 agrees at 8 bases. The J segment lost 0 bases and the V segment lost 6 bases, leaving 12 bases of the junction unmatched. The length of the CDR3 is 17 residues. Germline assignment: CDR1 SGDLS and CDR2 YYNGEE. In DNA, the CDR3 is TGTGCCAGCACCCGATCAGCGGGGGCCTCTAGCACAGATACGCAGTATTTT. This encodes CASTRSAGASSTDTQYF.

This clone is a singleton in its sample. This chain joins TRBV27 and TRBJ2-1; D is possibly TRBD2 (6 bases). Germline assignment: CDR1 MNHEY and CDR2 SMNVEV (reference sequence). The CDR3 totals 14 residues. The V gene lost 4 bases and the J gene lost 9 bases, with 16 bases spanning the gap. The CDR3 DNA sequence: TGTGCCAGCAGTTCCCCGCCGACTAGATCTGAGCAGTTCTTC. This sequence encodes CASSSPPTRSEQFF.

The gene calls are TRBV19 and TRBJ1-4, with TRBD1 matching over 10 bases. V shed 10 bases, J shed 6 bases, and the junction held 11 bases outside the gene matches. The V gene's germline CDR1 is LNHDA and CDR2 SQIVND (reference sequence). There are 15 residues in the CDR3. CDR3 protein: CATRPYGTGDEKLFF. CDR3 coding DNA: TGTGCCACCAGGCCATATGGGACAGGGGATGAAAAACTGTTTTTT.

V is TRBV28 and J is TRBJ2-2; D is ambiguous. This CDR3 is 13 amino acids long. V lost 8 bases, J lost 0 bases, and 7 bases lay in between. The germline CDR1 and CDR2 sequences are MDHEN and SYDVKM. DNA for the CDR3: TGTGCCAGCCACACCCCGAACACCGGGGAGCTGTTTTTT. Translating it yields CASHTPNTGELFF. Full variable domain (rest looked up from reference TRBV28 and TRBJ2-2): DVKVTQSSRYLVKRTGEKVFLECVQDMDHENMFWYRQDPGLGLRLIYFSYDVKMKEKGDIPEGYSVSREKKERFSLILESASTNQTSMYLCASHTPNTGELFFGEGSRLTVL.

This chain links TRBV28 with TRBJ1-6, with 7 bases aligning to TRBD1. CDR3 length: 13 residues. The V gene end was trimmed by 7 bases and the J gene end by 14 bases; junction bases not matched to a gene: 11. Germline V lookup: CDR1 MDHEN, CDR2 SYDVKM. Written as DNA, the CDR3 is TGTGCCAGCAACCGAGGACAGGCCGTCACCCTCCACTTT. Its translation is CASNRGQAVTLHF. Variable domain in full (rest from reference TRBV28 and TRBJ1-6): DVKVTQSSRYLVKRTGEKVFLECVQDMDHENMFWYRQDPGLGLRLIYFSYDVKMKEKGDIPEGYSVSREKKERFSLILESASTNQTSMYLCASNRGQAVTLHFGNGTRLTVT.

This chain connects TRBV2 to TRBJ1-2; 9 positions match TRBD1. The CDR3 is 16 amino acids. The germline gives CDR1 SNHLY, CDR2 FYNNEI. V lost 4 bases, J lost 4 bases, and 10 bases stayed unmatched. CDR3 region: CASSGRGQGTTYGYTF. The CDR3 nucleotides read TGTGCCAGCAGTGGGAGGGGACAGGGTACAACCTATGGCTACACCTTC.

The chain's CDR3 is CASSHLLAGGSYNEQFF. The CDR3, as DNA: TGTGCCAGCAGCCACCTCTTAGCGGGAGGTTCCTACAATGAGCAGTTCTTC. V is TRBV14 and J is TRBJ2-1; 10 nucleotides match TRBD2. The germline CDR1 and CDR2 sequences are SGHDN and FVKESK. The CDR3 is 17 amino acids. The trim removed 3 bases at V and 1 base at J, leaving 6 bases unmatched.

V usage is TRBV30 and J usage is TRBJ1-2; D not certain. The V gene's germline CDR1 is GTSNPN and CDR2 SVGIG (reference sequence). Trimming left V 1 base short and J 8 bases short, with 11 bases between. This CDR3 spans 12 amino acids. CDR3 region: CAWSGGGEGYTF. The CDR3 coding sequence is TGTGCCTGGAGTGGCGGAGGTGAGGGCTACACCTTC.

The chain recombines TRBV7-2 with TRBJ1-2; D not certain. CDR1 SGHTA and CDR2 FQGNSA come from the germline V gene. This CDR3 spans 12 amino acids. The V end was cut by 5 bases, the J end by 5 bases, with 9 bases between. CDR3: CASSVDRYGYTF. CDR3 DNA sequence: TGTGCCAGCAGCGTAGACCGGTATGGCTACACCTTC.

In DNA, the CDR3 is TGTGCCAGCAGCCCGGGACAGACACCTGAAGCTTTCTTT. It translates to CASSPGQTPEAFF. The chain couples TRBV27 to TRBJ1-1, with 7 bases matching TRBD1. Germline CDR1 MNHEY, CDR2 SMNVEV (reference sequence). CDR3 length: 13 amino acids. V lost 6 bases to trimming and J lost 6 bases; unmatched junction nucleotides: 7.

This clone was seen at least ten times. V gene TRBV5-1 combines with J gene TRBJ1-6; no reliable D call. The CDR3 is 16 residues long. CDR1 and CDR2 from the germline V gene are SGHRS and YFSETQ. The V end was cut by 2 bases, the J end by 7 bases, with 16 bases between. The CDR3 DNA follows: TGCGCCAGCAGCTTTAACAGCCAGATAGGAAATTCACCCCTCCACTTT. This gives the protein CASSFNSQIGNSPLHF.

The V call is TRBV5-1, the J call TRBJ2-1; 10 bases align to TRBD2. The CDR3 has 21 residues. J gave up 5 bases and V 0 bases, and 20 bases lay outside the gene matches. From germline, CDR1 is SGHRS and CDR2 YFSETQ. Written as DNA, the CDR3 is TGCGCCAGCAGCTTGGGATGGGCCGGGACTAGCGCCTCCACGGCGAACAATGAGCAGTTCTTC. Translated, it gives CASSLGWAGTSASTANNEQFF. The variable domain in full, with the rest retrieved from reference TRBV5-1 and TRBJ2-1, is KAGVTQTPRYLIKTRGQQVTLSCSPISGHRSVSWYQQTPGQGLQFLFEYFSETQRNKGNFPGRFSGRQFSNSRSEMNVSTLELGDSALYLCASSLGWAGTSASTANNEQFFGPGTRLTVL.

The chain joins TRBV18 to TRBJ1-1; D gene ambiguous. The V gene's germline CDR1 is KGHSH and CDR2 LQKENI. This CDR3 is built from 14 residues. V lost 3 bases and J 3 bases, leaving 11 bases between the germline ends. The CDR3 loop reads CASSPPSGDTEAFF. CDR3 in DNA: TGTGCCAGCTCACCGCCCTCCGGGGACACTGAAGCTTTCTTT.

This clone was seen once. This chain joins TRBV19 and TRBJ2-5; 12 nucleotides match TRBD2. The trim removed 5 bases at V and 1 base at J, leaving 8 bases unmatched. Germline lookup yields CDR1 LNHDA and CDR2 SQIVND (reference sequence). CDR3 length: 17 residues. The DNA of the CDR3 is TGTGCCAGTAGTGTACTCATACTAGCGGGGGGCCAAGAGACCCAGTACTTC. This codes for CASSVLILAGGQETQYF.

The gene calls are TRBV4-2 and TRBJ2-7; possible D gene TRBD1, 9 bases. The CDR3 runs 15 residues. The V gene lost 2 bases and the J gene lost 5 bases, with 16 bases spanning the gap. The germline V gene has CDR1 LGHNA and CDR2 YNFKEQ. The CDR3: CASSQYRGREDEQYF. The CDR3, as DNA: TGTGCCAGCAGCCAATACAGGGGGCGGGAGGACGAGCAGTACTTC.

V is TRBV5-1 and J is TRBJ1-1; D is perhaps TRBD1 (5 bases). The CDR3 spans 14 residues. From germline, CDR1 is SGHRS and CDR2 YFSETQ. Trimming pared 0 bases from V and 3 bases from J, leaving 9 bases between. Written as DNA, the CDR3 is TGCGCCAGCAGCTTGGGGCGGGGGGACACTGAAGCTTTCTTT. Protein: CASSLGRGDTEAFF.

The chain joins TRBV5-6 to TRBJ2-4; D possibly corresponds to TRBD1 (5 bases). The CDR3 has 16 amino acids. V was shortened by 0 bases and J by 7 bases, with 17 bases between the two germline ends. The germline V gene encodes CDR1 SGHDT and CDR2 YYEEEE. The CDR3 coding sequence is TGTGCCAGCAGCTTGGAGACAGAGCTTCAGGAGAACATTCAGTACTTC. It yields the protein CASSLETELQENIQYF.

This clone turned up a few times. V usage is TRBV27 and J usage is TRBJ1-2; 8 bases match TRBD1. CDR1 is MNHEY and CDR2 is SMNVEV in the germline V gene (reference sequence). The CDR3 runs 14 residues. The V segment lost 2 bases and the J segment 7 bases; nucleotides outside the gene matches: 6. The CDR3 DNA reads TGTGCCAGCAGTTTACAGACAGGGGCAGGTGGCTACACCTTC. Translation gives CASSLQTGAGGYTF.

The chain combines TRBV2 with TRBJ2-3; a weak D match, TRBD1 (6 bases). The germline CDR1 and CDR2 sequences are SNHLY and FYNNEI. The CDR3 has 15 amino acids. Trimming removed 3 bases from V and 6 bases from J, with 16 bases in between. The CDR3 bases are TGTGCCAGCAGTGAGATGGCAGGGGATATGGATACGCAGTATTTT. Translation: CASSEMAGDMDTQYF.

The chain links TRBV7-3 to TRBJ2-5; 8 bases line up with TRBD1. With V trimmed by 5 bases and J by 7 bases, 12 bases remained unmatched. CDR1 and CDR2 from the germline V gene are SGHTA and FQGTGA. This CDR3 region has 15 residues. CDR3 protein: CASSPGTGAQRTQYF. The CDR3 DNA follows: TGTGCCAGCAGCCCCGGGACAGGAGCACAACGGACCCAGTACTTC.

This chain links TRBV20-1 with TRBJ1-1; D unresolved. The germline V and J ends were trimmed by 6 bases and 5 bases, with 10 bases remaining between them. CDR1 and CDR2 (germline): DFQATT, SNEGSKA (reference sequence). The CDR3 has 11 amino acids. The CDR3 DNA reads as TGCAGTGCGGAGGGCGGGACTGAAGCTTTCTTT. Protein product: CSAEGGTEAFF.

This rearrangement joins TRBV19 to TRBJ2-7; 10 positions match TRBD2. Trimming cost V 4 bases and J 5 bases; bases outside gene matches: 8. Germline CDR1 LNHDA, CDR2 SQIVND (reference sequence). This CDR3 is 15 amino acids long. CDR3 loop: CASSTSGSLGDEQYF. In nucleotides, the CDR3 is TGTGCCAGTAGTACTAGCGGGAGCTTAGGAGACGAGCAGTACTTC. Using reference TRBV19 and TRBJ2-7 for the parts outside the CDR3, the full variable domain is DGGITQSPKYLFRKEGQNVTLSCEQNLNHDAMYWYRQDPGQGLRLIYYSQIVNDFQKGDIAEGYSVSREKKESFPLTVTSAQKNPTAFYLCASSTSGSLGDEQYFGPGTRLTVT.

V usage is TRBV24-1 and J usage is TRBJ1-6, with D possibly matching TRBD1 (5 bases). Germline CDR1 KGHDR, CDR2 SFDVKD. Trimming removed 9 bases at V and 6 bases at J, with 11 bases between. The CDR3 runs to 13 residues. Here the CDR3 reads CATQGTFNSPLHF. In DNA form, the CDR3 reads TGTGCCACCCAAGGGACTTTTAATTCACCCCTCCACTTT.

The rearrangement uses TRBV6-5 and TRBJ1-5; the match to TRBD1 covers 7 bases. V shed 6 bases and J 2 bases; nucleotides not matched to a gene: 1. The CDR3 length is 13 residues. The germline V gene has CDR1 MNHEY and CDR2 SVGAGI. CDR3 bases: TGTGCCAGCAGAGGGACAGGCAATCAGCCCCAGCATTTT. This codes for CASRGTGNQPQHF.